The 7 T cell receptor beta chains below were found in one sample sequenced in a study of T cell changes during pregnancy in multiple sclerosis. Clones were sequenced by immunoSEQ multiplex PCR, and TCRdb holds only the in-frame ones, with some missing. This sample yields some 38,000 clones, of which around nine tenths are seen a single time; around 7.3% belongs to the top ten. The starting material was CD8+ T cells from peripheral blood mononuclear cells, obtained in the third trimester of pregnancy. The receptors were gathered from a female donor with multiple sclerosis, enrolled in a pregnancy study.

The count of this clone is one. This rearrangement joins TRBV5-1 to TRBJ2-1; TRBD1 matches at 8 bases. Germline CDR1 reads SGHRS; CDR2 reads YFSETQ. The CDR3 sequence is 14 residues long. With V trimmed by 5 bases and J by 7 bases, 8 bases remained unmatched. CDR3 sequence: CASRDRAEFNEQFF. In nucleotides, the CDR3 is TGCGCCAGCAGGGACAGGGCTGAATTTAATGAGCAGTTCTTC.

V usage is TRBV6-5 and J usage is TRBJ1-6; D not certain. V was cut by 0 bases and J by 7 bases, with 10 bases left in between. Germline CDR1 MNHEY, CDR2 SVGAGI. The CDR3 is 15 amino acids. CDR3 sequence (DNA): TGTGCCAGCAGTTACTCAGAGGGTAGGAATTCACCCCTCCACTTT. Encoded protein: CASSYSEGRNSPLHF.

V is TRBV29-1 and J is TRBJ2-3; 7 positions agree with TRBD2. The CDR3 is 15 amino acids. CDR1 is SQVTM, CDR2 ANQGSEA, per germline. V was clipped by 3 bases and J by 2 bases; unmatched bases: 8. CDR3 sequence: CSVEGDYLVTDTQYF. The CDR3 nucleotides read TGCAGCGTTGAGGGGGACTACCTCGTCACAGATACGCAGTATTTT.

The V and J genes are TRBV11-2 and TRBJ1-4; the D gene is possibly TRBD1 (5 bases). Germline V gene sequence: CDR1 SGHAT, CDR2 FQNNGV. The V end lost 7 bases, the J end lost 8 bases, and 17 bases lay between the germline ends. The CDR3 covers 14 residues. CDR3 protein: CASKGEGRLEKLFF. As DNA, the CDR3 is TGTGCCAGCAAAGGGGAGGGGAGATTGGAAAAACTGTTTTTT.

The chain employs TRBV7-9 and TRBJ1-4, with 7 positions matching TRBD1. CDR1 and CDR2 from the germline V gene are SEHNR and FQNEAQ (reference sequence). The CDR3 extends over 15 amino acids. Germline trimming cut 3 bases from V and 0 bases from J; bases unmatched to any gene: 1. CDR3 residues: CASSFGTATNEKLFF. As DNA, the CDR3 is TGTGCCAGCAGCTTCGGGACAGCAACTAATGAAAAACTGTTTTTT.

The genes are TRBV13 and TRBJ1-2, with D possibly TRBD1 on 5 matching bases. This CDR3 has 13 residues. V was pared by 2 bases and J by 7 bases, with 11 bases between. Germline loops: CDR1 PRHDT, CDR2 FYEKMQ (reference sequence). CDR3 loop: CASSLQGYGGYTF. CDR3 bases: TGTGCCAGCAGCTTACAGGGTTACGGTGGCTACACCTTC.

The chain recombines TRBV4-1 with TRBJ1-1, with TRBD1 matching over 10 bases. V shed 4 bases, J shed 0 bases, and the junction held 8 bases outside the gene matches. The CDR3 length is 17 residues. The germline gives CDR1 MGHRA, CDR2 YSYEKL. Here the CDR3 reads CASSPGPGQGMNTEAFF. The CDR3 region has the DNA TGCGCCAGCAGCCCAGGGCCGGGACAGGGGATGAACACTGAAGCTTTCTTT.